These 6 T cell receptor beta chains came from one sample sequenced in a study of human T cells and chemical hapten exposure. TCRdb reprocessed the RACE reads with MiXCR, giving one entry per CDR3 protein. The repertoire holds about 120,000 distinct CDR3 sequences, with 12% to 15% as singletons. As for time point: patch test 1, 2 weeks after DPC sensitization. Treatment reported: therapeutic diphenylcyclopropenone sensitization with weekly scalp DPC. Here the sequenced sample was whole blood, taken in connection with sensitization to the hapten diphenylcyclopropenone (DPC). The receptors were gathered from a man aged 18-30 years with alopecia areata. Some clones in this sample may be carry-over from other donors' samples.

This clonotype was found many times. The V call is TRBV2, the J call TRBJ2-3; TRBD2 agrees at 7 bases. From germline, CDR1 is SNHLY and CDR2 FYNNEI. The CDR3 loop spans 16 amino acids. V was clipped by 4 bases and J by 0 bases; unmatched bases: 7. The CDR3 bases are TGTGCCAGCAGTGGTTTTGCGGGGGAAAGCACAGATACGCAGTATTTT. Translation gives CASSGFAGESTDTQYF.

This clonotype has at least ten counts. This rearrangement joins TRBV27 to TRBJ1-5, with 7 positions matching TRBD1. This CDR3 comprises 16 residues. Germline CDR1 is MNHEY and CDR2 is SMNVEV (reference sequence). Trimming removed 5 bases from V and 2 bases from J; junction bases left unmatched: 9. CDR3 in DNA: TGTGCCAGCAGTAACCCCTCAGGGGGGGGCAATCAGCCCCAGCATTTT. It specifies CASSNPSGGGNQPQHF.

The chain has TRBV7-9 and TRBJ1-2, with 7 bases matching TRBD1. The V and J ends lost 4 bases and 8 bases, in that order; junction bases with no gene match: 7. The CDR3 is 13 residues long. Germline V gene data show CDR1 as SEHNR and CDR2 as FQNEAQ (reference sequence). The CDR3 DNA reads as TGTGCCAGCAGCTCAACAGGGGATTTGGGCTACACCTTC. It specifies CASSSTGDLGYTF.

This clonotype occurred once. The chain joins TRBV20-1 to TRBJ2-1; TRBD1 matches 9 bases. Germline V CDR1 and CDR2: DFQATT, SNEGSKA (reference sequence). With V trimmed by 4 bases and J by 7 bases, 8 bases remained unmatched. This CDR3 is built from 14 residues. CDR3 DNA sequence: TGCAGTGCTAAACAGGGGGCGAGGTTGAATGAGCAGTTCTTC. This gives the protein CSAKQGARLNEQFF.

This clonotype was seen repeatedly, ten times or more. The chain carries TRBV29-1 and TRBJ2-7; D is ambiguous. V was clipped by 5 bases and J by 3 bases, with 11 bases between them. The germline CDR1 and CDR2 sequences are SQVTM and ANQGSEA. The CDR3 is 12 residues long. This chain's CDR3 is CSVSEGYYEQYF. The CDR3 region has the DNA TGCAGCGTTTCCGAAGGATACTACGAGCAGTACTTC.

In its sample, this clonotype was seen a few times. This sequence joins TRBV11-2 and TRBJ2-7, with D possibly called TRBD1 or TRBD2 (6 bases each). The CDR3 totals 16 residues. The V and J ends lost 2 bases and 4 bases respectively, with 18 bases between them. Per the germline V gene, CDR1 is SGHAT and CDR2 is FQNNGV. In DNA form, the CDR3 reads TGTGCCAGCAGCTTAAGGGGGGTGCAGGGGATATACGAGCAGTACTTC. Its protein product is CASSLRGVQGIYEQYF.